This T cell receptor beta chain is drawn from a study of OX40 agonist ivuxolimab in advanced cancers. This CDR3 comprises 15 residues. Looked up from germline, CDR1 is LNHDA and CDR2 is SQIVND (reference sequence). Trimming took 5 bases from V and 8 from J, leaving 19 bases between them. Using immunoSEQ multiplex PCR, the repertoire was profiled, and TCRdb retains in-frame clones only, with some absent. The table has 100,000 to 150,000 clones, under 95% seen once. The chain uses TRBV19 and TRBJ2-1, with unresolved D. The material sequenced was CD4+ or CD8+ T cells sorted from blood, taken in a trial of the OX40 agonist ivuxolimab. This TCR derives from an adult with an advanced solid tumor such as melanoma, head and neck, liver or kidney cancer. CDR3: CASSWAPLNVDEQFF. The DNA for the CDR3 is TGTGCCAGTAGTTGGGCACCGCTAAATGTCGATGAGCAGTTCTTC.